The sequence of this TCR beta chain was determined in a study of cytomegalovirus exposure and HLA in healthy donors (dated by TCRdb to about 2017). About the full investigation: An earlier analysis of a few hundred of the donors reported 276 Gb of sequence data and approximately 120 million unique TCR beta sequences obtained from about 179 million T cells. Approximately 310 gigabases of sequencing data and around 87 million unique TCR sequences were included in an early release covering 550 to 650 HLA-typed donors. Of the roughly 400 genotyped donors, 75% to 85% were placed in the genetic ancestry cluster associated with self-reported Caucasian donors. The study aimed to test whether signatures of past pathogen exposure could be identified by cataloging public T cell receptors. The study profiled the T cell repertoires of 666 subjects by immunosequencing and related them to cytomegalovirus serostatus. Besides the first cohort of 500 to 700 subjects, a separate validation cohort made up of about 120 different subjects was used. High-throughput TCR immunosequencing, statistical association of individual TCRs with disease status, and machine learning were combined to predict cytomegalovirus infection status. A later analysis re-examined previously published TCR beta repertoires from just over 650 donors and added high-resolution HLA genotyping to investigate patterns of TCR occurrence. Rather than using new phenotypic data, the later analysis identified candidate immune exposures from TCR beta sequences and from how often those sequences occurred across donors. An earlier analysis of roughly 600 of the donors used high-throughput TCR beta sequencing to judge whether each TCR beta V gene segment behaved as functional or pseudogenic. Alongside the repertoire data, information on donor age, sex, ethnicity and CMV serostatus was compiled. In a later genetic analysis, genome-wide SNP genotypes for about three fifths of the roughly 670 donors were used, and that subset was treated as a discovery cohort. Every discovery cohort repertoire had been produced on one sequencing platform. HLA typing covered class I and class II loci at four-digit resolution. Typing coverage differed by locus: A, B, C, DRB1 and DQB1 were typed in about 620-630 donors, DQA1 in about 500, DPA1 in around 580, and DPB1 in around 440. Because of strong linkage in the cohort, 5 or 6 DR-DQ haplotypes were treated as single units for association and clustering. Among roughly 370 genotyped donors of the cohort, an average of about 240,000 unique TCR beta nucleotide sequences were sequenced per donor, roughly 18% of them non-productive. Paper-wide results and their limitations: A later genetic analysis associated a missense DCLRE1C variant with V-gene and J-gene trimming of TCR beta chains, and an independent cohort replicated the association. Only TCR beta chains were sequenced in this cohort, and the absence of alpha or paired-chain data limited detectable features. Seventeen rarely observed V segments, including chromosome 9 orphons, were excluded from the earlier analysis of about 600 of the donors because counts were too low. Across donors, most TCR sequences were observed very rarely, whereas some public TCRs were present in many individuals. A later analysis found that most CMV-associated TCR beta chains appeared HLA-restricted, with HLA associations seemingly driven largely by CMV exposure. A cluster of highly shared sequence variants was judged likely to be a technical artifact of the sequencing pipeline. The classifier was reported to diagnose cytomegalovirus status with high specificity and sensitivity in both the original cohort and the validation cohort. A few of the identified cytomegalovirus-associated TCR beta chains were confirmed in vitro to be specific for cytomegalovirus antigens. HLA typing was unavailable for some donors at each locus, so association tests used only the typed subset. Assigning TCR associations to individual alleles was difficult when HLA alleles, especially DR and DQ, strongly co-occurred. In a later analysis, the rate of TCR association differed among HLA loci, with DRB1 alleles having the most associated TCRs and HLA-C alleles having the fewest. Because the 87-base-pair reads could not distinguish some IMGT-functional V segments, including TRBV6-2 and TRBV6-3, those segments were excluded. Correlated functional status among segregating V segments might be attributable to linkage disequilibrium, but an unknown experimental factor could not be ruled out. A further reported finding was that TCR beta sequences accurately predicted the HLA-A and HLA-B alleles for most subjects in the first cohort. Specific HLA alleles were associated with more than 15,000 TCR beta sequences at a false discovery rate of 0.05 in a later analysis. In an earlier analysis of a few hundred of the donors, most TCR beta V segments were observed in productive rearrangements about 90% or about 30% of the time, broadly matching IMGT annotations. The study gave a list of 150 to 200 TCR beta chains associated with cytomegalovirus. A later analysis reported that several top co-occurrence clusters appeared linked to parvovirus B19, influenza, CMV and Epstein-Barr virus. Compared with the approximately 720-donor mean, donors in an Asian-associated ancestry cluster had fewer N-insertions in productive TCRs, according to a later genetic analysis. According to the authors, the approach could potentially be generalized to other disease states and immunological phenotypes. For the cohort, immune exposure information was limited to CMV serostatus. Roughly uniform sequencing depth across donors was assumed in presence/absence analyses, although this assumption may not hold. In a later analysis, HLA-associated TCR beta chains were found to be more clonally expanded and to have lower generation probabilities than equally common non-associated chains.

The cohort consisted of more than 650 healthy bone marrow donors. Cohort members were all nominally healthy when sampled, although unrecorded immune exposures were likely present. Of the 650 to 750 cohort members, around 280 had positive CMV serostatus and fewer than 450 had negative CMV serostatus, and CMV serostatus was not recorded for the donor. Every donor gave a peripheral blood sample, and the peripheral blood mononuclear cells from that sample were used for TCR beta sequencing. The Qiagen DNeasy Blood Extraction Kit was used to extract genomic DNA from the blood cell samples. Library creation used the immunoSEQ multiplex PCR assay. For the multiplex PCR, a mixture combining 60 forward primers for TCR Vbeta segments and 13 reverse primers for TCR Jbeta segments was used. Amplification of the CDR3 region of rearranged TCR beta genes was performed with a multiplex PCR assay on genomic DNA. The Illumina HiSeq System was used to sequence the amplified TCR beta libraries as 87-base-pair reads. Processing in the source paper ran as follows. Across the 500 to 700 repertoires, a later analysis counted approximately 75 million unique TCR beta chains, around 10 million of which were shared by at least two donors. To remove PCR and sequencing errors, raw reads were error-corrected and collapsed into unique sequences using a nearest-neighbor algorithm that merged closely related sequences. Alignment of CDR3 sequences to IMGT reference sequences was used to assign V, D and J gene segments. For a sequence to be retained, a match of at least six nucleotides was required to both a V gene segment and a J gene segment. A rearrangement was called productive if the CDR3 had no stop codons and remained in frame with V and J, and every other rearrangement was called non-productive. Following IMGT convention, CDR3 was defined as the stretch from the second conserved V-encoded cysteine up to the conserved J-encoded phenylalanine. Sequences without an unambiguous match to a single V gene segment were excluded from the earlier analysis of a few hundred of the donors. In an earlier analysis of 587 of the donors, V segments were called functional above 56.7% productive rearrangements and were called segregating when the between-donor standard deviation exceeded 5%. A statistical classification framework was built for diagnosing cytomegalovirus status from the catalog of TCR beta chain sequences. V and J gene assignment, in a later analysis, came from comparing TCR nucleotide sequences with IMGT/GENE-DB human TR gene sequences. A later analysis assigned CDR3 sequences and most-parsimonious VDJ recombination scenarios with the TCRdist pipeline. A later analysis defined each TCR beta chain by its CDR3 amino acid sequence plus V-gene family, and excluded reads lacking a unique V-gene family. To address suspected cross-contamination and a sequencing artifact, a later analysis removed some 620 highly shared, low-generation-probability nucleotide sequences. For each public chain, a later analysis derived a clonal expansion index from normalized ranks of inferred template counts within each repertoire. In a later analysis, generation probabilities were computed with a VDJ recombination model fitted to out-of-frame rearrangements, and the resulting probabilities were checked against IGoR. Hypergeometric tests were used in a later analysis to score TCR-TCR, TCR-HLA and TCR-CMV co-occurrence, with a repertoire-size bias correction applied to the TCR pairs. To estimate false discovery rates, a later analysis permuted the HLA or CMV assignments 20 times. A later analysis grouped co-occurring TCRs with DBSCAN, adding TCRdist sequence similarity when clustering within HLA-allele-positive subsets. For co-occurrence clustering, repertoires with fewer than 30,000 or more than 120,000 public chains were excluded, along with about five repertoires with anomalous nucleotide sharing. TCRdb took over this immuneACCESS table, retaining in-frame rearrangements with V and J assigned. Such tables are incomplete; in checked studies, under half of the missing clones stem from an unresolved V gene, and the remainder is unexplained. V and J calls and clone size follow that table, whereas D and trimming were derived from the DNA. The sample table shows some 98,000 clones, and more than 60% are seen once. Together, the top ten hold more than 7% of the sample.

Worth noting for this clone: Its antigen target is currently unknown. Base quality data are lacking; no much larger clone is found one base away.

CDR1 is given as SEHNR and CDR2 as FQNEAQ, both from the germline V gene (reference sequence). V is cut by 2 bases and J by 4 bases, and the space between the germline ends is 26 bases. The CDR3 covers 19 residues, taking in both the cysteine and the phenylalanine. Of all the DNA, just the CDR3 is kept, 57 bases in frame from base 1. The V and J genes are TRBV7-9 and TRBJ1-1; the best D guess is TRBD1, with 5 bases matching. Sample: PBMCs. This TCR came from a human donor in good health. The nucleotides read TGTGCCAGCAGCTTAATGGCGGGGCGGGTTCGGCATTCGGGCACTGAAGCTTTCTTT. It translates as CASSLMAGRVRHSGTEAFF.